A selection of T cell receptor beta chains follows, all from one sample in a study of cytomegalovirus exposure and HLA in healthy donors. Using immunoSEQ multiplex PCR, the repertoire was profiled, and TCRdb retains in-frame clones only, with some absent. The data hold 150,000 to 200,000 clones, with almost 85% observed a single time. Specimen: PBMCs. These receptors were collected from a woman between 50 and 59 years old in good health and CMV-seronegative. The CDR3 runs from the conserved cysteine through the conserved F or W. D genes are given only for firm matches. Size values are once, few and many counts, or a class for expanded clones, and some rows have none.

>TRBV15|.|.|TRBJ1-1
TGTGCCACCAGCAGAGATGGGGGGGGCGCGGAAGCTTTCTTT
CATSRDGGGAEAFF
>TRBV5-6|.|once|TRBJ1-5
TGTGCCAGCAGCTTGGGGTTGGCAGGGAATTGGAATCAGCCCCAGCATTTT
CASSLGLAGNWNQPQHF
>TRBV6-1|TRBD1|.|TRBJ2-1
TGTGCCAGCAGTCGACAGGGTTCCTACAATGAGCAGTTCTTC
CASSRQGSYNEQFF
>TRBV4-2|TRBD2|once|TRBJ2-7
TGTGCCAGCAGCCAGTTAGCGGGAGGGAACTACGAGCAGTACTTC
CASSQLAGGNYEQYF
>TRBV7-2|.|once|TRBJ1-4
TGTGCCAGCAGCCCCTCAGGCTCTGCGGGGATTAATGAAAAACTGTTTTTT
CASSPSGSAGINEKLFF
>TRBV11-2|.|.|TRBJ2-5
TGTGCCAGCAGCTTTAGGCCCGCAGCGGAGACCCAGTACTTC
CASSFRPAAETQYF
>TRBV4-3|TRBD1|.|TRBJ1-6
TGCGCCAGCAGCCCCACTCCAGACAGGGGAAATTCACCCCTCCACTTT
CASSPTPDRGNSPLHF
>TRBV11-2|TRBD1|.|TRBJ1-2
TGTGCCAGCAGCACAGGGACAGGGCACTATGGCTACACCTTC
CASSTGTGHYGYTF
>TRBV19|TRBD1|.|TRBJ1-5
TGTGCCAGTAGTGGGACAGGGTCGGAGCCCCAGCATTTT
CASSGTGSEPQHF
>TRBV30|TRBD2|.|TRBJ2-1
TGTGCCTGGAGGCTCGGGGCTAGCGGCTACAATGAGCAGTTCTTC
CAWRLGASGYNEQFF
>TRBV25-1|.|.|TRBJ1-1
TGTGCCAGCAGTGAATATGGAGAGGGTGGGGACACTGAAGCTTTCTTT
CASSEYGEGGDTEAFF
>TRBV7-3|TRBD2|few|TRBJ2-3
TGTGCCAGCAGGAAAGATAGCGGGGGCACAGATACGCAGTATTTT
CASRKDSGGTDTQYF
>TRBV25-1|.|few|TRBJ2-7
TGTGCCAGCAGTCAGGGGTCCTCGTACGAGCAGTACTTC
CASSQGSSYEQYF
>TRBV21-1|.|.|TRBJ1-4
TGTGCCAGCAGCAAGGGGGGGACGGAGGAAAAACTGTTTTTT
CASSKGGTEEKLFF
>TRBV7-9|TRBD1|.|TRBJ1-1
TGTGCCAGCAGCAGAGAGGCCGGGACAGGGTTCCCTGAAGCTTTCTTT
CASSREAGTGFPEAFF
>TRBV29-1|TRBD1|.|TRBJ2-5
TGCAGCGTTTCGACAGGGTCCGAAGAGACCCAGTACTTC
CSVSTGSEETQYF
>TRBV27|.|.|TRBJ1-4
TGTGCCAGCGGCGGGAGTACTAATGAAAAACTGTTTTTT
CASGGSTNEKLFF
>TRBV5-1|.|.|TRBJ1-1
TGCGCCAGCAGCGTTGAGGGGGGGGTGAACACTGAAGCTTTCTTT
CASSVEGGVNTEAFF
>TRBV9|TRBD2|.|TRBJ2-5
TGTGCCAGCAGCACAAATCTGGGACTAGCCAACCTAGGGGAAGAGACCCAGTACTTC
CASSTNLGLANLGEETQYF
>TRBV4-3|TRBD1|.|TRBJ2-4
TGCGCCAGCAGCCAAGGGGCAGGACAGGGCATTCAGTACTTC
CASSQGAGQGIQYF
>TRBV10-2|.|.|TRBJ2-1
TGCGCCAGCAGTGAGAAGGTTAGAGGGAATGAGCAGTTCTTC
CASSEKVRGNEQFF
>TRBV10-3|.|.|TRBJ2-7
TGTGCCATCAGTGAGCTTCTGGGAGGGGGGGCGGTAAACTACGAGCAGTACTTC
CAISELLGGGAVNYEQYF
>TRBV28|.|.|TRBJ1-4
TGTGCCAGCAGTTTTGGGGTTTTTGGTGGGGCGGAACCCGGACAGTATGAAAAACTGTTTTTT
CASSFGVFGGAEPGQYEKLFF
>TRBV28|TRBD2|.|TRBJ2-3
TGTGCCAGCAGGACTATAGCGGGGGGGCCTGATACGCAGTATTTT
CASRTIAGGPDTQYF
>TRBV5-4|TRBD2|.|TRBJ2-7
TGTGCCAGCAGCCAGACTAGCGGGAGTCCCTACGAGCAGTACTTC
CASSQTSGSPYEQYF
>TRBV25-1|TRBD1|few|TRBJ1-6
TGTGCCAGCCGGGACAGTTATTCACCCCTCCACTTT
CASRDSYSPLHF
>TRBV2|.|once|TRBJ1-1
TGTGCCAGCCCCCGGGACTTGAACACTGAAGCTTTCTTT
CASPRDLNTEAFF
>TRBV2|TRBD1|few|TRBJ2-7
TGTGCCAGCAGAGGGACAGAACCCAGCCCTTACTTC
CASRGTEPSPYF
>TRBV2|.|few|TRBJ2-2
TGTGCCAGCAGTTCGGAGCAGTTCGGCCGGGTCACCGGGGAGCTGTTTTTT
CASSSEQFGRVTGELFF
>TRBV28|.|few|TRBJ2-3
TGTGCCAGCAGAACCCGGACAGTGGGGTCCCCCAGTACGCAGTATTTT
CASRTRTVGSPSTQYF
>TRBV5-4|TRBD2|.|TRBJ2-1
TGTGCCAGCAGCGCCGGGGGGGCCAATGAGCAGTTCTTC
CASSAGGANEQFF
>TRBV5-1|.|once|TRBJ2-3
TGCGCCAGCAGCTTGGGGCAGGCCGATACGCAGTATTTT
CASSLGQADTQYF
>TRBV19|.|.|TRBJ1-2
TGTGCCAGTAGTATAGATCGGCGACAGGTAGATTACTATGGCTACACCTTC
CASSIDRRQVDYYGYTF
>TRBV23-1|.|.|TRBJ2-5
TGCGCCAGCAGTCATGTCGGGACCCAGTACTTC
CASSHVGTQYF
>TRBV19|.|.|TRBJ1-5
TGTGCCAGTAGTAAAATCTGGGCCTGGGGCATTAGGGTCAATCAGCCCCAGCATTTT
CASSKIWAWGIRVNQPQHF
>TRBV7-9|.|few|TRBJ2-7
TGTGCCAGCAGCGACAACATGGTCTACGAGCAGTACTTC
CASSDNMVYEQYF
>TRBV27|TRBD1|.|TRBJ1-2
TGTGCCAGCAGTCCCCGACAGGGGGGCGTCTATGGCTACACCTTC
CASSPRQGGVYGYTF
>TRBV7-9|.|.|TRBJ2-7
TGTGCCAGCAGCTTAGGACGGGGGCAGTACTTC
CASSLGRGQYF
>TRBV5-1|TRBD1|.|TRBJ2-7
TGCGCCAGCAGAGAGGCCGGGACAGGGGCCTACGAGCAGTACTTC
CASREAGTGAYEQYF
>TRBV6-5|TRBD2|.|TRBJ2-1
TGTGCCAGCAGTTACATATCGGCTAGCGGGAGTTATGAGCAGTTCTTC
CASSYISASGSYEQFF
>TRBV28|.|.|TRBJ2-1
TGTGCCAGCAGTTTGGTTTACGGGCGGGACCCCTACAATGAGCAGTTCTTC
CASSLVYGRDPYNEQFF
>TRBV19|TRBD1|few|TRBJ2-2
TGTGCCAGTAGTCGAGACAGGGGAGGGGAGCTGTTTTTT
CASSRDRGGELFF
>TRBV6-4|TRBD1|.|TRBJ1-4
TGTGCCAGCAGGCAACAGGGGCGTGCTAATGAAAAACTGTTTTTT
CASRQQGRANEKLFF
>TRBV19|.|.|TRBJ2-3
TGTGCCACTCGACTCATTCAGACAGATACGCAGTATTTT
CATRLIQTDTQYF
>TRBV7-2|.|.|TRBJ1-1
TGTGCCAGCAGCCCGCGATCGGGGACTCATGCTCGCACTGAAGCTTTCTTT
CASSPRSGTHARTEAFF
>TRBV18|TRBD2|.|TRBJ2-1
TGTGCCAGCTCACCAGGACTAGGGTTATACAATGAGCAGTTCTTC
CASSPGLGLYNEQFF
>TRBV28|TRBD1|.|TRBJ1-2
TGTGCCAGCAGTCAACAGGGGGCCTATGGCTACACCTTC
CASSQQGAYGYTF
>TRBV18|TRBD1|.|TRBJ2-7
TGTGCCAGCTCACCCAGGGGACAGGGGAGCGAGCAGTACTTC
CASSPRGQGSEQYF
>TRBV19|TRBD1|.|TRBJ2-5
TGTGCCAGTAGTACCCACGGGACAGGGAGGGCGGAGACCCAGTACTTC
CASSTHGTGRAETQYF
>TRBV4-1|TRBD1|.|TRBJ1-2
TGCGCCAGCAGCCAAGATCTATACAGGGGGTCGAGTGGCTACACCTTC
CASSQDLYRGSSGYTF
>TRBV28|.|.|TRBJ1-3
TGTGCCAGCAGTGAGGGGACGGCGGGGAACACCATATATTTT
CASSEGTAGNTIYF
>TRBV7-9|.|few|TRBJ2-7
TGTGCCAGCACCCAAGCCCGGGGGGCCTCCTACGAGCAGTACTTC
CASTQARGASYEQYF
>TRBV6-5|TRBD1|.|TRBJ1-2
TGTGCCAGCAGGGGATCAGGGGGTGGATATGGCTACACCTTC
CASRGSGGGYGYTF
>TRBV25-1|TRBD1|few|TRBJ1-3
TGTGCCAGCAGAAACGACAGGGCTGGAAACACCATATATTTT
CASRNDRAGNTIYF
>TRBV9|.|.|TRBJ2-1
TGTGCCAGCAACAGGGAGGTTGGGGGGGGTGGCAATGAGCAGTTCTTC
CASNREVGGGGNEQFF
>TRBV27|.|few|TRBJ1-5
TGTGCCAGCAGTTTGGGGCAGGGGCATCAGCCCCAGCATTTT
CASSLGQGHQPQHF